This TCR beta chain was documented in a study of T cell changes during pregnancy in multiple sclerosis. With V trimmed by 1 base and J by 4 bases, 3 bases remained unmatched. There are 16 residues in the CDR3. Germline assignment: CDR1 LGHNA and CDR2 YNFKEQ. Data came from immunoSEQ multiplex PCR; TCRdb stores just in-frame clones and leaves some out. The data contain about 13,000 clones, 88% of them singletons. The rearrangement joins TRBV4-2 to TRBJ2-3, with 12 bases lining up with TRBD1. This TCR derives from a female donor with multiple sclerosis, enrolled in a pregnancy study. The specimen comprised CD8+ T cells from peripheral blood mononuclear cells, sampled in the first trimester of pregnancy. The CDR3 coding sequence is TGTGCCAGCAGCCAAGGGGGACAGGGGGCACCAGATACGCAGTATTTT. As protein: CASSQGGQGAPDTQYF.